Below are 10 T cell receptor beta chains sequenced from a single sample in a study of blood T cell repertoires in COVID-19. Measured with immunoSEQ multiplex PCR; TCRdb has only the in-frame clones, and not every one. Of about 480,000 clones listed, approximately 90% were seen once; the top ten hold 10% to 15%. Sequencing was carried out using peripheral blood. These TCRs come from a woman aged 45 to 65 with COVID-19, enrolled during active disease.

In DNA form, the CDR3 reads TGTGCCAGCAGTGAAGGGGTCAGGGCCGGGCAGCCCCAGCATTTT. This codes for CASSEGVRAGQPQHF. This rearrangement joins TRBV6-1 to TRBJ1-5; D is perhaps TRBD1 (5 bases). Trimming removed 1 base from V and 7 bases from J, with 14 bases in between. Germline V gene lookup returns CDR1 MNHNS and CDR2 SASEGT. This CDR3 region has 15 residues.

The chain combines TRBV30 with TRBJ2-1; D unclear. CDR1 and CDR2 (germline): GTSNPN, SVGIG (reference sequence). With 0 bases removed from V and 6 bases from J, the gap between germline ends came to 9 bases. The CDR3 spans 13 residues. CDR3 in amino acids: CAWSVGRVNEQFF. The CDR3 region has the DNA TGTGCCTGGAGTGTAGGTCGGGTCAATGAGCAGTTCTTC.

The CDR3 DNA is TGCAGTGCTAGTTTCAATAGCGGGGGGGTCACAGATACGCAGTATTTT. Its protein is CSASFNSGGVTDTQYF. The J gene is TRBJ2-3, the V gene TRBV20-1, with 11 bases fitting TRBD2. This CDR3 contains 16 residues. Germline V CDR1 and CDR2: DFQATT, SNEGSKA (reference sequence). V was pared by 3 bases and J by 2 bases, with 7 bases of the junction left unmatched.

Only one count was recorded for this clone. The chain employs TRBV1 and TRBJ2-7; TRBD2 reflects the table's D call only, with no check against the DNA. TRBV1 is reported as a pseudogene. This CDR3 comprises 17 residues. Here the CDR3 reads CTSSAHHCAGGPYEQYF. In DNA, the CDR3 is TGCACCAGCAGCGCCCACCACTGCGCGGGGGGGCCCTACGAGCAGTACTTC.

The chain has TRBV30 and TRBJ1-4; 9 nucleotides agree with TRBD1. CDR1 GTSNPN and CDR2 SVGIG come from the germline V gene (reference sequence). This CDR3 spans 16 amino acids. V lost 4 bases, J lost 7 bases, and 13 bases stayed unmatched. The CDR3 region is CAWTASNRGLGEKLFF. CDR3 nucleotides: TGTGCCTGGACCGCCTCTAACAGGGGGCTGGGTGAAAAACTGTTTTTT.

The chain recombines TRBV27 with TRBJ2-7; the D gene is possibly TRBD2 (6 bases). CDR1 is MNHEY and CDR2 is SMNVEV in the germline V gene (reference sequence). V lost 5 bases and J 5 bases, leaving 16 bases between the germline ends. The CDR3 is 14 amino acids. In nucleotides, the CDR3 is TGTGCCAGCAGTCCTATGGAGGGAGAGGACGAGCAGTACTTC. Translating gives CASSPMEGEDEQYF.

The chain couples TRBV5-4 to TRBJ2-3; 8 bases align to TRBD2. The CDR3 spans 16 residues. Germline values: CDR1 SGHNT, CDR2 YYREEE (reference sequence). Unmatched junction bases numbered 11, after V lost 6 bases and J lost 2 bases. CDR3 sequence (DNA): TGTGCCAGCAACACTGGGGGTAGCGGGGCCACAGATACGCAGTATTTT. Its translation is CASNTGGSGATDTQYF.

V is TRBV2 and J is TRBJ2-7, with D unclear. V dropped 1 base and J dropped 4 bases, with 14 bases sitting between them. Germline V gene sequence: CDR1 SNHLY, CDR2 FYNNEI. CDR3 length: 15 residues. In DNA form, the CDR3 reads TGTGCCAGCAGTGAAGGTGAGGCAAGCCTTTACGAGCAGTACTTC. This codes for CASSEGEASLYEQYF.

The CDR3 loop reads CASSPDRDNQPQHF. CDR3 DNA sequence: TGTGCCAGCTCACCCGACAGGGATAATCAGCCCCAGCATTTT. V usage is TRBV18 and J usage is TRBJ1-5, with 7 nucleotides matching TRBD1. Germline-derived CDR1 and CDR2 are KGHSH and LQKENI. The CDR3 spans 14 residues. Losses at the gene ends were 3 bases for V and 4 bases for J; bases not matched to a gene: 3.

In the case of this clone: The junction departs from germline at one end; a sequencing error may be responsible. The chain is built from TRBV5-1 and TRBJ2-2; the match to TRBD1 covers 8 bases. CDR3 length: 17 amino acids. Germline loops: CDR1 SGHRS, CDR2 YFSETQ. CDR3 amino acids: CATSASSGGAGTGELFF. The DNA of the CDR3 is TGCGCCACCAGCGCGAGTTCAGGGGGCGCGGGTACCGGGGAGCTGTTTTTT.